These T cell receptor beta chains were read from a single sample in a study of cytomegalovirus exposure and HLA in healthy donors. Here immunoSEQ multiplex PCR was the method, and the copy in TCRdb shows in-frame clones only, minus some. The sample holds over 150,000 clones, 82% seen once. Sample: PBMCs. These TCRs come from a girl between 10 and 17 years old in good health and CMV-seropositive. Both conserved end residues are part of each CDR3. Clone size appears in some rows only: once, few, many, or a class for an expanded clone.

>TRBV6-5|NA|TRBJ2-4
CASSYSGVVQYF
>TRBV7-8|NA|TRBJ2-7
CASSLELGGSYEQYF
>TRBV6-4|once|TRBJ2-1
CASSELAGGSREQFF
>TRBV7-2|once|TRBJ1-3
CASSDRGGSGNTIYF
>TRBV19|NA|TRBJ2-5
CASSRKGLAGVETQYF
>TRBV28|NA|TRBJ2-5
CASSPRDRGREETQYF
>TRBV11-2|NA|TRBJ1-1
CASSLGMTGVNTEAFF
>TRBV5-1|NA|TRBJ1-3
CASSLNREIGNTIYF
>TRBV5-4|NA|TRBJ1-2
CASSRLDGNYGYTF
>TRBV29-1|NA|TRBJ2-1
CSVEDRGGGVNEQFF
>TRBV30|NA|TRBJ2-2
CAWRAGQDYTGELFF
>TRBV11-2|NA|TRBJ2-3
CASSRGGSTDTQYF
>TRBV10-3|NA|TRBJ2-3
CAISRTSEGDTQYF
>TRBV7-8|NA|TRBJ2-2
CASSRRATTGRTGELFF
>TRBV28|NA|TRBJ2-5
CASSATRETQYF
>TRBV29-1|NA|TRBJ2-3
CSVADSNSAYGTQYF
>TRBV4-2|NA|TRBJ1-2
CASSQLTDRGGYGYTF
>TRBV30|NA|TRBJ2-7
CAWNGMAYEQYF
>TRBV27|NA|TRBJ2-5
CASSPWAGYSETQYF
>TRBV19|NA|TRBJ1-1
CASSLRGLGNTEAFF
>TRBV11-2|NA|TRBJ1-2
CASSFPRGQRSYGYTF
>TRBV7-6|NA|TRBJ2-1
CASSLGTGLSYNEQFF
>TRBV6-5|few|TRBJ2-1
CASTRGAYNEQFF
>TRBV5-5|NA|TRBJ1-2
CASSVTVGRNYGYTF
>TRBV7-2|NA|TRBJ1-1
CASSPWTGGDTEAFF
>TRBV5-4|NA|TRBJ2-7
CASSFMGGRAREQYF
>TRBV5-4|NA|TRBJ2-3
CASTKLRGTTEEDTQYF
>TRBV5-1|NA|TRBJ2-5
CASSVAGGEQETQYF
>TRBV7-6|NA|TRBJ2-3
CASSFSSTDTQYF
>TRBV5-1|NA|TRBJ2-3
CASSHRDRGPSTDTQYF
>TRBV28|few|TRBJ2-2
CASSPGGRTGELFF
>TRBV6-5|NA|TRBJ1-1
CASSYSTVSATEAFF
>TRBV11-2|NA|TRBJ2-5
CASSLGGGREETQYF
>TRBV6-5|NA|TRBJ1-1
CASSYFINTEAFF
>TRBV21-1|once|TRBJ1-1
CASSNRPGPVRVGAFF
>TRBV30|NA|TRBJ1-5
CAWSEVGRGQPQHF
>TRBV5-1|NA|TRBJ2-3
CASSSGLAGADTQYF
>TRBV4-1|NA|TRBJ2-1
CASSHPSGSSNEQFF
>TRBV28|NA|TRBJ1-2
CASSPRQGAVGYTF
>TRBV10-1|NA|TRBJ2-5
CASSDGTSGTETQYF
>TRBV7-9|NA|TRBJ2-2
CASSLGSMNTGELFF
>TRBV30|NA|TRBJ1-2
CAWTQGIAVGYTF
>TRBV11-1|NA|TRBJ2-7
CASSLRLAGSYEQYF
>TRBV4-3|NA|TRBJ1-4
CASSQGDAGRNEKLFF
>TRBV11-3|NA|TRBJ2-2
CASSLMGDLGGELFF
>TRBV6-1|NA|TRBJ1-5
CASSEFRGVGNQPQHF
>TRBV10-1|NA|TRBJ2-2
CASSEQGDGTGELFF
>TRBV29-1|NA|TRBJ2-5
CSVEPFYNRGERETQYF
>TRBV29-1|NA|TRBJ1-1
CSVEKDRLTQAFF
>TRBV28|NA|TRBJ2-3
CASSLRGGGADTQYF
>TRBV10-2|NA|TRBJ1-5
CASRRTGGGQPQHF
>TRBV10-1|few|TRBJ2-7
CASSGRDSLYEQYF
>TRBV10-3|NA|TRBJ1-2
CAISETQGANGYTF
>TRBV28|few|TRBJ1-2
CASRTGGGRTDGYTF
>TRBV10-1|NA|TRBJ1-1
CARDRLNTEAFF
>TRBV28|NA|TRBJ2-7
CASSFGTAYEQYF
>TRBV5-1|once|TRBJ1-1
CASSGGQGARLDTEAFF
>TRBV5-1|NA|TRBJ2-7
CASSLVSGPSYEQYF
>TRBV10-3|NA|TRBJ1-1
CAIIVGRDTEAFF